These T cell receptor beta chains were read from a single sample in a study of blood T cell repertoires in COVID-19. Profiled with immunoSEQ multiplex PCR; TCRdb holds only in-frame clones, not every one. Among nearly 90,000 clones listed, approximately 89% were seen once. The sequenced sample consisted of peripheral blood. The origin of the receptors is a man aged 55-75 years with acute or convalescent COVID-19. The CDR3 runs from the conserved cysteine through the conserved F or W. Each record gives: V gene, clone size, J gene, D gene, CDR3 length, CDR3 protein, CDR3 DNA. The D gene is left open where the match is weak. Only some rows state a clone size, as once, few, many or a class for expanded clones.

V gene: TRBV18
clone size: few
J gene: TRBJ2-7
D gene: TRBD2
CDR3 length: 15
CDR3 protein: CASSLAGGPTYEQYF
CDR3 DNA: TGTGCCAGCTCCTTAGCGGGAGGGCCCACCTACGAGCAGTACTTC

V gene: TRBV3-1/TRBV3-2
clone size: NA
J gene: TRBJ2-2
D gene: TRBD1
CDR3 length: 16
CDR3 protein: CASSRGQGGRTGELFF
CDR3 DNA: TGTGCCAGCAGCCGAGGACAGGGGGGTAGAACCGGGGAGCTGTTTTTT

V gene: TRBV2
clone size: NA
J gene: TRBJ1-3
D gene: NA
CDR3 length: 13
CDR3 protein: CASSPRVTNTIYF
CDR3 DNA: TGTGCCAGCAGTCCCAGGGTGACGAACACCATATATTTT

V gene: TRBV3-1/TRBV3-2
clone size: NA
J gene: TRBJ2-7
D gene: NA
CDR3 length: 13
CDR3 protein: CASSHVVSYEQYF
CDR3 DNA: TGTGCCAGCAGCCACGTCGTCTCCTACGAGCAGTACTTC

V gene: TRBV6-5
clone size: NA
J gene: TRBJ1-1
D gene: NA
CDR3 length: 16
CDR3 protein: CASSYARGRSGTEAFF
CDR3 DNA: TGTGCCAGCAGTTACGCCAGGGGTAGATCGGGCACTGAAGCTTTCTTT

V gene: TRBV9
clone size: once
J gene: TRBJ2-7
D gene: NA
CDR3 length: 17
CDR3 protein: CASRARQGTTKGDEQYF
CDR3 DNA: TGTGCCAGCAGGGCTCGACAGGGGACTACAAAAGGGGACGAGCAGTACTTC

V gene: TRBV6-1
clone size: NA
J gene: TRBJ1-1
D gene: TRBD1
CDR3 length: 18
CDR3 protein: CASSEAGQGVGVWTEAFF
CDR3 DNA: TGTGCCAGCAGTGAAGCAGGACAGGGAGTCGGGGTGTGGACTGAAGCTTTCTTT

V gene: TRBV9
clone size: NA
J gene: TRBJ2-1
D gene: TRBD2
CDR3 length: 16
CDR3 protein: CASSRASGSFYNEQFF
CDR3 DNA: TGTGCCAGCAGTCGGGCTAGCGGGAGTTTTTACAATGAGCAGTTCTTC

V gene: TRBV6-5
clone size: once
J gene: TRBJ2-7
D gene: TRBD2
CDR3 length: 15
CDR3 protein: CASSPRGSGGYEQYF
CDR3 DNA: TGTGCCAGCAGTCCCCGGGGTAGCGGGGGGTACGAGCAGTACTTC

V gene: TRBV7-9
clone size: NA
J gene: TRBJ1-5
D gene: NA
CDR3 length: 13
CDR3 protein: CASSFNSNQPQHF
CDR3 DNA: TGTGCCAGCAGCTTTAATAGCAATCAGCCCCAGCATTTT

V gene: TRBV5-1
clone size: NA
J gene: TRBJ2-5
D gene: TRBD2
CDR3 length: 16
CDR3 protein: CASRDTRASGQETQYF
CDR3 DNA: TGCGCCAGCCGGGACACCCGGGCTAGCGGGCAAGAGACCCAGTACTTC

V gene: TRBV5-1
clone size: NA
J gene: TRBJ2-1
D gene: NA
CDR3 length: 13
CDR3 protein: CASSKDSNNEQFF
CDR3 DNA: TGCGCCAGCAGCAAAGACAGTAACAATGAGCAGTTCTTC

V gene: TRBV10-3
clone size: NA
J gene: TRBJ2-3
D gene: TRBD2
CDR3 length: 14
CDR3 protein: CAISPAGVRDTQYF
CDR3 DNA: TGTGCCATCAGCCCAGCGGGAGTGAGAGATACGCAGTATTTT

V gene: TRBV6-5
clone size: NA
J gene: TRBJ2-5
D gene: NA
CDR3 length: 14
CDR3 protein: CASSYGMGGETQYF
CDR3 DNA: TGTGCCAGCAGTTACGGTATGGGGGGAGAGACCCAGTACTTC

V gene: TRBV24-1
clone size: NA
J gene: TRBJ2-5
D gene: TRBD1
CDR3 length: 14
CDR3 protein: CATSDSGQEETQYF
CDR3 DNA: TGTGCCACCAGTGATAGCGGACAGGAAGAGACCCAGTACTTC

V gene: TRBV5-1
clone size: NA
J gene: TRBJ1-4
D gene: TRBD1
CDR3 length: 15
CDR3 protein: CASSSDRGLGEKLFF
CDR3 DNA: TGCGCCAGCAGCTCGGACAGGGGGCTAGGGGAAAAACTGTTTTTT

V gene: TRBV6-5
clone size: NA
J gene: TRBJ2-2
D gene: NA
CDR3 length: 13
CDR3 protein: CASSPLATGELFF
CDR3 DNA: TGTGCCAGCAGTCCCCTAGCGACCGGGGAGCTGTTTTTT

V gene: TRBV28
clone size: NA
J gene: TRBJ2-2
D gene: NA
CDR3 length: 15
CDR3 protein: CASSNRRVISGELFF
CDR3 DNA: TGTGCCAGCAGTAATCGGCGGGTGATATCCGGGGAGCTGTTTTTT

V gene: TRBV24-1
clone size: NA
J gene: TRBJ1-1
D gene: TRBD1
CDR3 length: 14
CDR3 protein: CATSAQDRPLEAFF
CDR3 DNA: TGTGCCACCAGTGCCCAGGACAGGCCACTTGAAGCTTTCTTT

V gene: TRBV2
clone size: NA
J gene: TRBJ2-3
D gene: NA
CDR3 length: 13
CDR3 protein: CASNPSRLNTQYF
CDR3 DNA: TGTGCCAGCAATCCCTCCCGGTTGAATACGCAGTATTTT

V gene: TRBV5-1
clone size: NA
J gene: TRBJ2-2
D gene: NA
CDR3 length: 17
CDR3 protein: CASSLGGQISNTGELFF
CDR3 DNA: TGCGCCAGCAGCCTGGGAGGTCAAATTTCAAACACCGGGGAGCTGTTTTTT

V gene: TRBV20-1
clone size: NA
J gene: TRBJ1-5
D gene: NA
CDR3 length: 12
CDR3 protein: CSASQGSQPQHF
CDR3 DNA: TGCAGTGCAAGTCAGGGGTCCCAGCCCCAGCATTTT

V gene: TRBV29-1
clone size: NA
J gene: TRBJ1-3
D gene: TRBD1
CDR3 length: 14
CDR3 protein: CSVGQGDPGNTIYF
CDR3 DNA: TGCAGCGTCGGACAGGGGGATCCCGGAAACACCATATATTTT

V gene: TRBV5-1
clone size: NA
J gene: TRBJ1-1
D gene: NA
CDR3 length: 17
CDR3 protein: CASSLGYSGRVNTEAFF
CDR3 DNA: TGCGCCAGCAGCTTGGGGTATTCGGGGAGAGTGAACACTGAAGCTTTCTTT

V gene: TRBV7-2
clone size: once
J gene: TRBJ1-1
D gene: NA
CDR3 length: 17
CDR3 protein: CASSLAWGAFGNTEAFF
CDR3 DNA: TGTGCCAGCAGCTTAGCCTGGGGCGCCTTCGGGAACACTGAAGCTTTCTTT

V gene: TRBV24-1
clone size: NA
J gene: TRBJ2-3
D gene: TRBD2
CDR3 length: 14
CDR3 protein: CATSPGGREDTQYF
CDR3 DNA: TGTGCCACCAGTCCGGGGGGGCGCGAAGATACGCAGTATTTT

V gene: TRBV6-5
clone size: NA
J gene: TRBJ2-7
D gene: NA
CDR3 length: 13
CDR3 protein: CATSTGWFYEQYF
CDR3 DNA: TGTGCCACCTCAACAGGGTGGTTCTACGAGCAGTACTTC

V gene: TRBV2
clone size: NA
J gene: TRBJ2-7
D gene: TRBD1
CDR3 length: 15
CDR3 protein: CASSASGTGLYEQYF
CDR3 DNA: TGTGCCAGCAGCGCTTCCGGGACAGGACTGTACGAGCAGTACTTC

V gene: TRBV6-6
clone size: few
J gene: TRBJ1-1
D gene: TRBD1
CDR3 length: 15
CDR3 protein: CASSSMDRIGTEAFF
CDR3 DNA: TGTGCCAGCAGCTCGATGGACAGGATCGGCACTGAAGCTTTCTTT

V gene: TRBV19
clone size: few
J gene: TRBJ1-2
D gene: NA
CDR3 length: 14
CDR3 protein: CASSTTGVGDGYTF
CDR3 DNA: TGTGCCAGTAGTACGACAGGAGTTGGGGATGGCTACACCTTC

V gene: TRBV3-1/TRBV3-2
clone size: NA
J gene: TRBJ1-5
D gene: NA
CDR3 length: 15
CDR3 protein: CASSQGGGGNQPQHF
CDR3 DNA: TGTGCCAGCAGCCAAGGAGGGGGGGGGAATCAGCCCCAGCATTTT

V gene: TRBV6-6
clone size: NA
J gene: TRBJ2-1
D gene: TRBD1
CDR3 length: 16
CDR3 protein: CASSSLGQGPYNEQFF
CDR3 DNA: TGTGCCAGCAGTTCCCTAGGACAGGGGCCTTACAATGAGCAGTTCTTC

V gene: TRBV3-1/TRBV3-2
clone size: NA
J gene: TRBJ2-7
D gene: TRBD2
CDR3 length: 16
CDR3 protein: CASSQGGSGRSYEQYF
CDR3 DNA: TGTGCCAGCAGCCAAGGGGGTAGCGGGAGGAGCTACGAGCAGTACTTC

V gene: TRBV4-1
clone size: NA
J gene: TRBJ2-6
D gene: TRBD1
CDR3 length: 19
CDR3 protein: CASSPPPTGGASGANVLTF
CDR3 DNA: TGCGCCAGCAGCCCCCCACCGACAGGGGGGGCCTCTGGGGCCAACGTCCTGACTTTC

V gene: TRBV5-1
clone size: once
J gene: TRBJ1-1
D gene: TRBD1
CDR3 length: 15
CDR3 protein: CASSGDRGVNTEAFF
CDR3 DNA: TGCGCCAGCAGCGGGGACAGGGGGGTGAACACTGAAGCTTTCTTT

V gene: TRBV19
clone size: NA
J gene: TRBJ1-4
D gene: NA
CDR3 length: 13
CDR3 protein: CASTELANEKLFF
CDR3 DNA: TGTGCCAGTACGGAGTTGGCAAATGAAAAACTGTTTTTT

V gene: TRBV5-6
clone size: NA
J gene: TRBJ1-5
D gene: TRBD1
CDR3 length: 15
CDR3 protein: CASSLGTGVNQPQHF
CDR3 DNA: TGTGCCAGCAGCTTAGGGACAGGGGTTAATCAGCCCCAGCATTTT

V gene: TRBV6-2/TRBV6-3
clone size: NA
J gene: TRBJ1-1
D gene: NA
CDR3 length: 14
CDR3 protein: CASRPTGREAEAFF
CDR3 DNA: TGTGCCAGTAGGCCTACAGGTCGGGAGGCTGAAGCTTTCTTT

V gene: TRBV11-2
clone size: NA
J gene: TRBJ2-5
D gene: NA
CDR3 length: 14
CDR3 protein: CASSPGVGRETQYF
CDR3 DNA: TGTGCCAGCAGCCCAGGGGTAGGCCGGGAGACCCAGTACTTC

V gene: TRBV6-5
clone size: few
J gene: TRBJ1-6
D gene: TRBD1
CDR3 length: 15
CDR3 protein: CASSYSNRGNSPLHF
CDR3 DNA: TGTGCCAGCAGTTACTCGAACAGGGGAAATTCACCCCTCCACTTT

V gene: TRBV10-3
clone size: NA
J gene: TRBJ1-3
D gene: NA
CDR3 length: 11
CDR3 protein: CAISSGSTIYF
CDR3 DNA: TGTGCCATCAGCTCAGGGTCCACCATATATTTT

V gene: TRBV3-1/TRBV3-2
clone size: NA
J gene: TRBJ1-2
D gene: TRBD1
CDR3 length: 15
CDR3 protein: CASSQGDRGAGGYTF
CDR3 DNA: TGTGCCAGCAGCCAAGGAGACAGGGGAGCGGGTGGCTACACCTTC

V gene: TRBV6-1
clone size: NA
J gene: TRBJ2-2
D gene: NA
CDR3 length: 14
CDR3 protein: CASSEARSAGELFF
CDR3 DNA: TGTGCCAGCAGTGAAGCGCGAAGCGCCGGGGAGCTGTTTTTT

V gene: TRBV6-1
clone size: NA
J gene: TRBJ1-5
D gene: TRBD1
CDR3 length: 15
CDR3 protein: CASSEATGSNQPQHF
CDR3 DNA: TGTGCCAGCAGTGAAGCGACAGGGAGCAATCAGCCCCAGCATTTT

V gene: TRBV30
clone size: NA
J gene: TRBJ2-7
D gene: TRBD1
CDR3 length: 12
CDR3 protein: CAWGTGPYEQYF
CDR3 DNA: TGTGCCTGGGGGACAGGGCCCTACGAGCAGTACTTC

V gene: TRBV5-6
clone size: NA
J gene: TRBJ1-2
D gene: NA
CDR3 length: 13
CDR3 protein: CASSLEAEFGYTF
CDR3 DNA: TGTGCCAGCAGCTTGGAAGCTGAGTTCGGCTACACCTTC

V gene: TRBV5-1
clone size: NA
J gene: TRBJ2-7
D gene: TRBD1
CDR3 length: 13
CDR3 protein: CASRLDRGNEQYF
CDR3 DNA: TGCGCCAGCAGACTGGACAGGGGGAACGAGCAGTACTTC

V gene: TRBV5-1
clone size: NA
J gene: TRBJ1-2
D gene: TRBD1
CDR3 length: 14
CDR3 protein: CASSLQGVSYGYTF
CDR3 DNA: TGCGCCAGCAGCTTACAGGGGGTGAGCTATGGCTACACCTTC

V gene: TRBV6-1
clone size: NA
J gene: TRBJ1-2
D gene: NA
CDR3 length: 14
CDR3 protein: CASSTTGKGNGYTF
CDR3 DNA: TGTGCCAGCAGTACTACAGGGAAAGGGAATGGCTACACCTTC

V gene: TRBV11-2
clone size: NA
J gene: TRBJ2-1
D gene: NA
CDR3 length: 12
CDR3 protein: CASTLGDNEQFF
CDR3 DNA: TGTGCCAGCACCTTGGGCGACAATGAGCAGTTCTTC

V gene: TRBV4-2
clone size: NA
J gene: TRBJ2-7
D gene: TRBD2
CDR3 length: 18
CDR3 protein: CASSQEPAGGALSYEQYF
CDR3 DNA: TGTGCCAGCAGCCAAGAGCCAGCGGGAGGGGCCTTGTCCTACGAGCAGTACTTC

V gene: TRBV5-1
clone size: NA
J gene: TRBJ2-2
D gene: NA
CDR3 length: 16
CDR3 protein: CASSLEAGKSTGELFF
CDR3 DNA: TGCGCCAGCAGCTTGGAGGCGGGGAAGAGCACCGGGGAGCTGTTTTTT